This TCR beta chain was profiled in a study of blood T cell repertoires in COVID-19. Study-level information: The analysed material was cDNA or gDNA that came from T cells, B-cell-depleted T cells, or PBMCs.

V was pared by 1 base and J by 2 bases, with 3 bases of the junction left unmatched. Germline loops: CDR1 SGHAT, CDR2 FQNNGV. CDR3 length equals 15 residues. The protocol was immunoSEQ multiplex PCR, while the TCRdb copy is restricted to in-frame clones and leaves out a portion. The table has 50,000 to 70,000 clones, around 83% seen once. The rearrangement uses TRBV11-2 and TRBJ1-2; TRBD1 matches 8 bases. The clonotype originates from a man aged 50 or older with active COVID-19. Sequenced: peripheral blood. The CDR3 spells CASSLAGTGNYGYTF. Here the CDR3 DNA reads TGTGCCAGCAGCTTAGCGGGGACAGGAAACTATGGCTACACCTTC.